The 5 T cell receptor beta chains given below trace back to one sample, sequenced in a study of human T cells and chemical hapten exposure. Time point indicated: patch test 1, 2 weeks after DPC sensitization. The treatment denotes: therapeutic diphenylcyclopropenone sensitization with weekly scalp DPC. TCRdb re-analysed the RACE reads in MiXCR, keeping a single row per CDR3 protein. The table includes roughly 200,000 distinct CDR3 sequences, approximately 20% detected once. The specimen was whole blood, collected in connection with sensitization to the hapten diphenylcyclopropenone (DPC). Every receptor here comes from a woman between 45 and 60 years old with alopecia areata. Some clones in this sample may be carry-over from other donors' samples.

V and J are TRBV27 and TRBJ2-1, with 7 nucleotides matching TRBD2. Germline CDR1 MNHEY, CDR2 SMNVEV (reference sequence). J gave up 7 bases and V 5 bases, and 14 bases lay outside the gene matches. The CDR3 has 16 residues. The DNA for the CDR3 is TGTGCCAGCAGTCCCTTGGCGGCGGGAGTATCAAATGAGCAGTTCTTC. The encoded protein is CASSPLAAGVSNEQFF.

This clonotype occurred a few times. CDR3 in amino acids: CSARDRRGENTEAFF. The CDR3 DNA reads as TGCAGTGCTAGAGATCGGAGGGGAGAGAACACTGAAGCTTTCTTT. This sequence joins TRBV20-1 and TRBJ1-1, with TRBD1 as a possible D gene (5 bases). With 0 bases removed from V and 1 base from J, the gap between germline ends came to 12 bases. Germline CDR1 is DFQATT and CDR2 is SNEGSKA (reference sequence). This CDR3 region has 15 residues.

This clonotype showed up just a few times. The chain links TRBV20-1 to TRBJ1-1; possibly TRBD1 for D (6 bases). The CDR3 contains 13 residues. Looked up from germline, CDR1 is DFQATT and CDR2 is SNEGSKA (reference sequence). The V end was cut by 1 base, the J end by 2 bases, with 8 bases between. CDR3 DNA: TGCAGTGCTAGAGGGACAGTCAACACTGAAGCTTTCTTT. Its translation: CSARGTVNTEAFF.

A few counts support this clonotype. The chain has TRBV6-1 and TRBJ1-5, with a possible D match to TRBD1 (6 bases). CDR1 and CDR2 from the germline V gene are MNHNS and SASEGT. V lost 5 bases to trimming and J lost 9 bases, with 23 bases between them. The CDR3 sequence is 16 residues long. The CDR3 reads CASSPSLGAHVGPQHF. CDR3 bases: TGTGCCAGCAGTCCAAGTCTGGGGGCTCACGTCGGGCCCCAGCATTTT.

V usage is TRBV9 and J usage is TRBJ1-1, with 7 bases that match TRBD1. Germline CDR1 reads SGDLS; CDR2 reads YYNGEE. CDR3 length: 14 amino acids. Germline trimming cut 0 bases from V and 7 bases from J; bases unmatched to any gene: 6. CDR3 loop: CASSVATGVSEAFF. CDR3 bases: TGTGCCAGCAGCGTAGCTACAGGGGTCAGTGAAGCTTTCTTT.